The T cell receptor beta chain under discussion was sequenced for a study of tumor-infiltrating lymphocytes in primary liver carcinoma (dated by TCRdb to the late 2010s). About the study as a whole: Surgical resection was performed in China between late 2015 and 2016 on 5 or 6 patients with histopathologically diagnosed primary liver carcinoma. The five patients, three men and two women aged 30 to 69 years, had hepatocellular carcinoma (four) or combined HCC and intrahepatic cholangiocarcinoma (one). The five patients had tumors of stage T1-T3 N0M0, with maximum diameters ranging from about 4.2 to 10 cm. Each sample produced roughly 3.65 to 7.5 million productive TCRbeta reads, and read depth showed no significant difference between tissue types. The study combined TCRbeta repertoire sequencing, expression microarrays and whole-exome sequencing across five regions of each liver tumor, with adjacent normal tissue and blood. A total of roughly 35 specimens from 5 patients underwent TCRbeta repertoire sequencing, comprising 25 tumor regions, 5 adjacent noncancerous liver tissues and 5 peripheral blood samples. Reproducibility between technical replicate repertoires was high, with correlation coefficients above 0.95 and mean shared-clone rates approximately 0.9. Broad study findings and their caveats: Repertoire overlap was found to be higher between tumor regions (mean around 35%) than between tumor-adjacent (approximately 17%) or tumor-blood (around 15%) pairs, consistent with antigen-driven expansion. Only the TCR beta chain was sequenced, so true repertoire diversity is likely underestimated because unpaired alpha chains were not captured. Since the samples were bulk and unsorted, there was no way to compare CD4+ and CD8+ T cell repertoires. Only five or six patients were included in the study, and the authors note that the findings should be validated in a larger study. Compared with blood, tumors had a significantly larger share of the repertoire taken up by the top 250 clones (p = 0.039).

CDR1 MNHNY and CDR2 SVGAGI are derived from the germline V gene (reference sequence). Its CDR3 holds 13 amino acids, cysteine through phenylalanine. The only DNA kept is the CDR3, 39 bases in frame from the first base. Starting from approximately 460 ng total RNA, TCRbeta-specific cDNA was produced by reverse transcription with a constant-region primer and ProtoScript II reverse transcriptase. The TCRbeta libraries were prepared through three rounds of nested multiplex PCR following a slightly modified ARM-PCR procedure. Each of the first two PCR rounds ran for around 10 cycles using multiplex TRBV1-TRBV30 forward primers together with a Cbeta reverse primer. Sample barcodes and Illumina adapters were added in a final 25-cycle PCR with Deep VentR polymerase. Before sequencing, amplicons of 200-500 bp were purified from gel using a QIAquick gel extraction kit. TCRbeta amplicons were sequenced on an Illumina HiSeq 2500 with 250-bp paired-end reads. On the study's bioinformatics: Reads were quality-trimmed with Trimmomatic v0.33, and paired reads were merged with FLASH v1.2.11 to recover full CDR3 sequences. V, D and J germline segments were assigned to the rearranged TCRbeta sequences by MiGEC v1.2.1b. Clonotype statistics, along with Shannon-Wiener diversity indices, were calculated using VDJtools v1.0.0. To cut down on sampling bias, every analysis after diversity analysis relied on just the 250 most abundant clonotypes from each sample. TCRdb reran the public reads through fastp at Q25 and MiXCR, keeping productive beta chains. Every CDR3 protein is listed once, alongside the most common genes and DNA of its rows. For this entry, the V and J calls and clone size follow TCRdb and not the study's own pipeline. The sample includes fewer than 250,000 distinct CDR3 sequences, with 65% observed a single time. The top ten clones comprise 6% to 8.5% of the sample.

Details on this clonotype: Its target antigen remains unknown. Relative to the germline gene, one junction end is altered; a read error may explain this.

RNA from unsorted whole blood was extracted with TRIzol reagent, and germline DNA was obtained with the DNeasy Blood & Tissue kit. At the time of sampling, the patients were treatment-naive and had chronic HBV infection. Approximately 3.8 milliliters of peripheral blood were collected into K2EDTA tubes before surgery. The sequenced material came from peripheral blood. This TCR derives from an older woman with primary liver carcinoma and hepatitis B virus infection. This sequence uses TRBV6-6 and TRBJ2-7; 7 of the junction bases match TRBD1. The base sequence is TGTGCCAGCAGTTATGAGGGGGCTTACGAACAGTACTTC. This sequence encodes CASSYEGAYEQYF.